The present T cell receptor beta chain was sequenced within a study of CD4+ T cells in melanoma. Overall study findings and caveats: CD8+ T cell, macrophage and B cell function reportedly correlated with neoantigen-specific CD4+ T cells. Neoantigen-specific CD4+ T cells in melanoma reportedly had diverse differentiation states.

Clones were sequenced by immunoSEQ multiplex PCR, and TCRdb holds only the in-frame ones, with some missing. The sample holds fewer than 20,000 clones, approximately 79% seen once. Germline-derived CDR1 and CDR2 are MNHEY and SVGAGI. The CDR3 has 13 amino acids. V lost 5 bases and J 2 bases, leaving 9 bases between the germline ends. This clone was counted once. What it recognizes is unknown. This receptor was obtained from a human donor with melanoma. The chain is built from TRBV6-5 and TRBJ2-5; D ambiguous. The source material was cells from a culture (not recorded whether cultured in vitro). CDR3: CASSQYSQETQYF. The CDR3 DNA follows: TGTGCCAGCAGTCAATATTCTCAAGAGACCCAGTACTTC.